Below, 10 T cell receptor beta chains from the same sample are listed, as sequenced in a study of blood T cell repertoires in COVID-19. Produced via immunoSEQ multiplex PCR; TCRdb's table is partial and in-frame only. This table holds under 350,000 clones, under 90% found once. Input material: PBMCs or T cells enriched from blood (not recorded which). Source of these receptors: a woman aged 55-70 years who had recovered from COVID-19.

The CDR3 loop is CASSERENRVGELFF. DNA of the CDR3: TGTGCCAGCAGCGAGCGGGAGAACCGGGTCGGGGAGCTGTTTTTT. The chain carries TRBV7-3 and TRBJ2-2; 8 nucleotides line up with TRBD2. CDR3 size: 15 residues. V lost 5 bases, J lost 7 bases, and 9 bases stayed unmatched. Germline V CDR1 and CDR2: SGHTA, FQGTGA.

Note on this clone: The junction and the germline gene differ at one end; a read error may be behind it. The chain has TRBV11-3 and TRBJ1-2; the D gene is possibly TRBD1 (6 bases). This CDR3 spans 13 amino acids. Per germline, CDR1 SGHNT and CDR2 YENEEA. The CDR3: CASSHLDSPPVFF. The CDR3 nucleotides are TGTGCCAGCAGCCACCTGGACAGCCCCCCTGTCTTTTTC. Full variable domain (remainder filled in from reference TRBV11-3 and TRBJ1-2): EAGVVQSPRYKIIEKKQPVAFWCNPISGHNTLYWYLQNLGQGPELLIRYENEEAVDDSQLPKDRFSAERLKGVDSTLKIQPAELGDSAVYLCASSHLDSPPVFFGSGTRLTVV.

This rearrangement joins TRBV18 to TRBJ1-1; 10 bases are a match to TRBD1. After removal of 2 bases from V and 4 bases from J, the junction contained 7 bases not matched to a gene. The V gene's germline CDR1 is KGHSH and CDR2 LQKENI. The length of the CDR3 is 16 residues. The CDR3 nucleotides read TGTGCCAGCTCACCAACGGGACAGGGGTTCATCACTGAAGCTTTCTTT. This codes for CASSPTGQGFITEAFF.

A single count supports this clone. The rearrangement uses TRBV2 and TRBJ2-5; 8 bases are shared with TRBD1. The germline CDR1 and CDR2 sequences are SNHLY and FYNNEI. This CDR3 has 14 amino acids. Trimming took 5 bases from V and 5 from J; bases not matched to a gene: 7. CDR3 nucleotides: TGTGCCAGCAGTCCGGACAGGGTGGGGGAGACCCAGTACTTC. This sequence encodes CASSPDRVGETQYF.

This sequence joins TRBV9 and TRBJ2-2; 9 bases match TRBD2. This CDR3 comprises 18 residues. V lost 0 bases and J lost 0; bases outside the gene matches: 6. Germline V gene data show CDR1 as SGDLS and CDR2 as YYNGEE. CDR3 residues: CASSVAASGATNTGELFF. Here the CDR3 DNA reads TGTGCCAGCAGCGTAGCGGCTAGCGGGGCAACGAACACCGGGGAGCTGTTTTTT. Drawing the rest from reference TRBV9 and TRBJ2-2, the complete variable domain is DSGVTQTPKHLITATGQRVTLRCSPRSGDLSVYWYQQSLDQGLQFLIQYYNGEERAKGNILERFSAQQFPDLHSELNLSSLELGDSALYFCASSVAASGATNTGELFFGEGSRLTVL.

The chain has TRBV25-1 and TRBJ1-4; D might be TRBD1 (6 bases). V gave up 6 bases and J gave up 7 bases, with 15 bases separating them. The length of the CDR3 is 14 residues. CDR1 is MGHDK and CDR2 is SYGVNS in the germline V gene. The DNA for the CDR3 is TGTGCCAGCAGAGGTAGGGGGAACTCTGAAAAACTGTTTTTT. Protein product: CASRGRGNSEKLFF.

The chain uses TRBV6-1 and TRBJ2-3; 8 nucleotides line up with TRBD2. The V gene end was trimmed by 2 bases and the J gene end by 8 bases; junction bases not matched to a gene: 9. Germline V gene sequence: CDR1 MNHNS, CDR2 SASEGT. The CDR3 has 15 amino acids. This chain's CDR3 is CASSERSGTRGTQYF. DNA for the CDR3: TGTGCCAGCAGTGAACGTAGCGGGACACGGGGTACGCAGTATTTT.

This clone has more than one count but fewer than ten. The CDR3 is CASSSETQYF. The CDR3 nucleotides are TGTGCCAGCAGCTCGGAGACCCAGTACTTC. The chain uses TRBV7-9 and TRBJ2-5; D is ambiguous. Germline V gives CDR1 SEHNR, CDR2 FQNEAQ (reference sequence). There are 10 residues in the CDR3. V was trimmed by 4 bases and J by 5 bases, leaving 2 bases between them. Full variable domain (missing parts from reference TRBV7-9 and TRBJ2-5): DTGVSQNPRHKITKRGQNVTFRCDPISEHNRLYWYRQTLGQGPEFLTYFQNEAQLEKSRLLSDRFSAERPKGSFSTLEIQRTEQGDSAMYLCASSSETQYFGPGTRLLVL.

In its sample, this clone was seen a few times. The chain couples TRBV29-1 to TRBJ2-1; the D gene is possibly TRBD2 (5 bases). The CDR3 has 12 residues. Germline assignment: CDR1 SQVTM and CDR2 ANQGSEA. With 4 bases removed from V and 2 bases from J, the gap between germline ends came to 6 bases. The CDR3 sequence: CSVAGAYNEQFF. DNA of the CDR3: TGCAGCGTTGCCGGGGCCTACAATGAGCAGTTCTTC.

The DNA for the CDR3 is TGTGCCAGCAGCCAATTCGATGGTAAACGGGACAGGAGGAGAGTAGCCAAAAACATTCAGTACTTC. Encoded protein: CASSQFDGKRDRRRVAKNIQYF. The V and J genes are TRBV3-1 (or the pseudogene TRBV3-2) and TRBJ2-4, with 8 bases fitting TRBD1. The CDR3 sequence is 22 residues long. Looked up from germline, CDR1 is LGHDT and CDR2 is YNNKEL (reference sequence). The trim removed 2 bases at V and 0 bases at J, leaving 21 bases unmatched.